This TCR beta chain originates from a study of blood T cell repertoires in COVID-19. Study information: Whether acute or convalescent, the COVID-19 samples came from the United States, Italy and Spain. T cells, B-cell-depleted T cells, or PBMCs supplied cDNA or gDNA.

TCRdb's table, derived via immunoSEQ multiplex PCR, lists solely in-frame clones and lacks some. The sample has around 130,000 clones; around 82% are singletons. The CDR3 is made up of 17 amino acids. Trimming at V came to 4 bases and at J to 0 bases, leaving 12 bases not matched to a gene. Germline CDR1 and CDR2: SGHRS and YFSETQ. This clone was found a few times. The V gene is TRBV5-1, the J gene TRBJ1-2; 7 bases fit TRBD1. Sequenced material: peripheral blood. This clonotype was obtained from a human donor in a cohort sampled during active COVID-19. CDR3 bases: TGCGCCAGCAGCCCTAATCCGGGACAGACTACTAACTATGGCTACACCTTC. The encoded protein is CASSPNPGQTTNYGYTF.